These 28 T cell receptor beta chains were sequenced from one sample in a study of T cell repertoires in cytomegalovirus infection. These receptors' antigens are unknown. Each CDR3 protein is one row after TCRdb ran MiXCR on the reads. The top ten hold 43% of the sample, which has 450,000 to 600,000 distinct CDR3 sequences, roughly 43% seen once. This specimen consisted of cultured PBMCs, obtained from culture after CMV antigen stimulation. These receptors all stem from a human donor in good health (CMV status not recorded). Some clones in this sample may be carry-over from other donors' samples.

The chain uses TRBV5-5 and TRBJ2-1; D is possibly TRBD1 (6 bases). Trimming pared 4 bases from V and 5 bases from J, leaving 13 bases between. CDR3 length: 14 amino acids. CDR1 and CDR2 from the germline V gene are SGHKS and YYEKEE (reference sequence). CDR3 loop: CASSTMTGDNEQFF. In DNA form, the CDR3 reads TGTGCCAGCAGCACAATGACAGGAGACAATGAGCAGTTCTTC.

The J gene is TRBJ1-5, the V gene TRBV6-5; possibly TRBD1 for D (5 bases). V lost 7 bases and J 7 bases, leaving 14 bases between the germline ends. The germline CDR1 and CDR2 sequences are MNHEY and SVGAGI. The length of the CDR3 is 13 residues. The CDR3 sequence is CASNSGSYQPQHF. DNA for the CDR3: TGTGCCAGCAATTCAGGGTCGTACCAGCCCCAGCATTTT.

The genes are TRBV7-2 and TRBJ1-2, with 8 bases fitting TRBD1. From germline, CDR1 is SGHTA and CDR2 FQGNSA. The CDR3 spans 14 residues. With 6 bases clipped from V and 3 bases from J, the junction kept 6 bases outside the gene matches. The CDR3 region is CASSSGQGDYGYTF. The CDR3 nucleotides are TGTGCCAGCAGTTCAGGACAGGGAGACTATGGCTACACCTTC.

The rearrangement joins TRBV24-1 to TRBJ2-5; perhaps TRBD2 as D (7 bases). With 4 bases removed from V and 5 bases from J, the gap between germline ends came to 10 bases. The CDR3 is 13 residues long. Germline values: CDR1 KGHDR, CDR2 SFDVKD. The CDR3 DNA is TGTGCCACCAGTGAGGGGGGGCCGGAGACCCAGTACTTC. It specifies CATSEGGPETQYF.

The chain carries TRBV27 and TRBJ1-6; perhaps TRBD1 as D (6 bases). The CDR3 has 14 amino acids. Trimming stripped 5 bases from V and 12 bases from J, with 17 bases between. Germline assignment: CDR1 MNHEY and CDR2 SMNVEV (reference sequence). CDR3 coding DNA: TGTGCCAGCAGTCTCGGGACACCTCGGGGACCCCTCCACTTT. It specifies CASSLGTPRGPLHF.

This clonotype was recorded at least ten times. The CDR3 spells CASRPGRHYGYTF. The CDR3 DNA reads as TGTGCCAGCAGACCCGGTCGCCACTATGGCTACACCTTC. The chain employs TRBV12-3 or TRBV12-4 and TRBJ1-2, with D hard to call. V was clipped by 6 bases and J by 3 bases, with 11 bases between them. This CDR3 has 13 residues.

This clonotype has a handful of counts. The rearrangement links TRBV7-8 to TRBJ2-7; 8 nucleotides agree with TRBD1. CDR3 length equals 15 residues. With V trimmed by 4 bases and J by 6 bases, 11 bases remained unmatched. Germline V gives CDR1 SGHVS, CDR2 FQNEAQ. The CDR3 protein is CASSSRQGLAVEQYF. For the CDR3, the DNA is TGTGCCAGCAGCTCTAGACAGGGGTTGGCTGTCGAGCAGTACTTC.

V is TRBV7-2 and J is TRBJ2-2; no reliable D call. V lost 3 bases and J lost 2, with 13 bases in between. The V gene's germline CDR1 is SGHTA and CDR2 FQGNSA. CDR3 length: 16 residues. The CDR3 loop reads CASSFNLLFNTGELFF. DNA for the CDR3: TGTGCCAGCAGCTTCAACCTACTCTTTAACACCGGGGAGCTGTTTTTT.

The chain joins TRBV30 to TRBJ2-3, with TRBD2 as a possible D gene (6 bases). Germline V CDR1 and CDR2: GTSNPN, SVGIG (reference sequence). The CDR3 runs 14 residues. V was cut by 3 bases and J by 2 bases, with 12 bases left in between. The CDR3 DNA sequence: TGTGCCTGGAGGGGCTTAGCGGTCACAGATACGCAGTATTTT. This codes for CAWRGLAVTDTQYF.

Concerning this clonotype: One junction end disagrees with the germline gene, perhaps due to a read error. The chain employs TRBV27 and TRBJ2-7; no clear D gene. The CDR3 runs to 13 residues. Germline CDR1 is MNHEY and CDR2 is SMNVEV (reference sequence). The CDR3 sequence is CASSAQRLYGQYF. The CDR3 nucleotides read TGTGCCAGCAGTGCCCAGCGCCTCTACGGGCAGTACTTC.

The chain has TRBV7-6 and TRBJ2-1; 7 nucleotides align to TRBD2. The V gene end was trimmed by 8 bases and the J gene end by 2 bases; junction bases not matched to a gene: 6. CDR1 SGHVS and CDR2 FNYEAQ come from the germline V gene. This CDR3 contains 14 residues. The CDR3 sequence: CASPASGTYNEQFF. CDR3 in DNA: TGTGCCAGCCCGGCTAGCGGCACCTACAATGAGCAGTTCTTC. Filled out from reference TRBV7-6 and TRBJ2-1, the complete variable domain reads GAGVSQSPRYKVTKRGQDVALRCDPISGHVSLYWYRQALGQGPEFLTYFNYEAQQDKSGLPNDRFSAERPEGSISTLTIQRTEQRDSAMYRCASPASGTYNEQFFGPGTRLTVL.

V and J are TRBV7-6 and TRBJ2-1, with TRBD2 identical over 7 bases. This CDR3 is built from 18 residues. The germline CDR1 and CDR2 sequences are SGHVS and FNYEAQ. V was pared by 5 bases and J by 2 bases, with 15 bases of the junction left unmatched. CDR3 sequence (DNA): TGTGCCAGCAGCGGCAACCTCGGGACTCGGGGGGCCTACAATGAGCAGTTCTTC. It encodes CASSGNLGTRGAYNEQFF.

CDR3 nucleotides: TGTGCCAGCAGCCCCAGGCGAAGGACCACAACTAATGAAAAACTGTTTTTT. It is translated as CASSPRRRTTTNEKLFF. This sequence joins TRBV7-9 and TRBJ1-4; D unresolved. Trimming cost V 5 bases and J 0 bases, with 16 bases left between them. The germline gives CDR1 SEHNR, CDR2 FQNEAQ (reference sequence). This CDR3 is built from 17 residues. The full variable domain, with the rest looked up from reference TRBV7-9 and TRBJ1-4, is DTGVSQNPRHKITKRGQNVTFRCDPISEHNRLYWYRQTLGQGPEFLTYFQNEAQLEKSRLLSDRFSAERPKGSFSTLEIQRTEQGDSAMYLCASSPRRRTTTNEKLFFGSGTQLSVL.

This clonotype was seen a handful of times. DNA for the CDR3: TGTGCCAGCAGCCCTGGTGAGGTAGGGTGGACTGAAGCTTTCTTT. This translates into CASSPGEVGWTEAFF. The rearrangement joins TRBV7-9 to TRBJ1-1; D call uncertain. V lost 5 bases, J lost 5 bases, and 18 bases lay in between. The CDR3 is made up of 15 amino acids. Germline V gene sequence: CDR1 SEHNR, CDR2 FQNEAQ (reference sequence).

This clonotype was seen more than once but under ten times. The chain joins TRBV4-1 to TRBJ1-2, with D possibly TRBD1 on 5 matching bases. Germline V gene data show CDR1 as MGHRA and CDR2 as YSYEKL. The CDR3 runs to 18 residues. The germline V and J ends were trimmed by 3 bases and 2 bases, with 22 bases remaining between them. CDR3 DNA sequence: TGCGCCAGCAGCCATCCCCGACAGACACTCAGAAGAAACTATGGCTACACCTTC. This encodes CASSHPRQTLRRNYGYTF.

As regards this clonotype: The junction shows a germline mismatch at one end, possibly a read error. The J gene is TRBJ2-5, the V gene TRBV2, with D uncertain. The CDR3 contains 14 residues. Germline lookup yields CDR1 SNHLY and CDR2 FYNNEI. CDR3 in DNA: TGTGCCAGCAGTGAAGCGCGATGGGGTGAGGCTATTGGCTTC. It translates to CASSEARWGEAIGF.

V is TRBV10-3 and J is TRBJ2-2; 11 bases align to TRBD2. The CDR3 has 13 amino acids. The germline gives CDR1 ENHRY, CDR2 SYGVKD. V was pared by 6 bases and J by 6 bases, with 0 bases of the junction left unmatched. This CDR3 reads CAIRLAGAGELFF. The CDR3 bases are TGTGCCATCAGACTAGCGGGAGCCGGGGAGCTGTTTTTT.

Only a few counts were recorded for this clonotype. CDR3 DNA: TGTGCCAGCAGCCACGGGGGCGGTTACTCCTACAATGAGCAGTTCTTC. Amino acids: CASSHGGGYSYNEQFF. The gene calls are TRBV7-2 and TRBJ2-1; TRBD1 or TRBD2 may be the D gene (6 bases each). This CDR3 comprises 16 residues. Between the trimmed V and J ends, which lost 5 bases and 0 bases, there was a span of 14 bases. The germline CDR1 and CDR2 sequences are SGHTA and FQGNSA.

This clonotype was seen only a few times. CDR3 DNA sequence: TGTGCCAGCAGCAACGACAGGGTGAGAGGCTACACCTTC. Translated: CASSNDRVRGYTF. V is TRBV7-2 and J is TRBJ1-2; TRBD1 matches 7 bases. V dropped 5 bases and J dropped 8; count of bases not matched to a gene: 8. The CDR3 contains 13 residues. The germline V gene has CDR1 SGHTA and CDR2 FQGNSA.

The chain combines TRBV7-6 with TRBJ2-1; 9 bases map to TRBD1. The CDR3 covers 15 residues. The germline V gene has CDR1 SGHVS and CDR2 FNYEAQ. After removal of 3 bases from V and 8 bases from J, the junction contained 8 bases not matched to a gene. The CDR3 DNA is TGTGCCAGCAGCTTCCGGGACAGGGAGATCGATGAGCAGTTCTTC. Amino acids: CASSFRDREIDEQFF. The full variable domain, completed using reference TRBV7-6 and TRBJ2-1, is GAGVSQSPRYKVTKRGQDVALRCDPISGHVSLYWYRQALGQGPEFLTYFNYEAQQDKSGLPNDRFSAERPEGSISTLTIQRTEQRDSAMYRCASSFRDREIDEQFFGPGTRLTVL.

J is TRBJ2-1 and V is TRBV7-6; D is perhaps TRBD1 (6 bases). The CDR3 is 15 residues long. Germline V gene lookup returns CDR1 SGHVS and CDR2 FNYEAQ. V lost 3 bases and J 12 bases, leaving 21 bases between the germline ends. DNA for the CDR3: TGTGCCAGCAGCTTCTGGCAGGGGAACCGAAAGGGGCAGTTCTTC. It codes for CASSFWQGNRKGQFF.

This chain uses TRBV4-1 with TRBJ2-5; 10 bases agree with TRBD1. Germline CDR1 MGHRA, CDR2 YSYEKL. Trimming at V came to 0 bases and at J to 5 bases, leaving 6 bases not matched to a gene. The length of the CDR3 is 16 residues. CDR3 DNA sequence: TGCGCCAGCAGCCAAGATCTAGACAGGGGGCTGGAGACCCAGTACTTC. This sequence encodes CASSQDLDRGLETQYF.

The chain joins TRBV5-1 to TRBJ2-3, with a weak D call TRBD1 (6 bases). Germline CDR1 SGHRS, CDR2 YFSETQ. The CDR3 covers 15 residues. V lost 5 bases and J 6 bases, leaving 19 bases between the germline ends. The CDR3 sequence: CASSLRTASSDTQYF. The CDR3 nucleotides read TGCGCCAGCAGTTTACGGACAGCGTCGTCGGATACGCAGTATTTT.

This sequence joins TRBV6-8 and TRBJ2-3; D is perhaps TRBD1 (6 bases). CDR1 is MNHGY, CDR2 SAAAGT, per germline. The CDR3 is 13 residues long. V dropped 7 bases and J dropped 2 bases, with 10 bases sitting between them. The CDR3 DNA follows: TGTGCCAGCATGGACAGAACCACAGATACGCAGTATTTT. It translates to CASMDRTTDTQYF.

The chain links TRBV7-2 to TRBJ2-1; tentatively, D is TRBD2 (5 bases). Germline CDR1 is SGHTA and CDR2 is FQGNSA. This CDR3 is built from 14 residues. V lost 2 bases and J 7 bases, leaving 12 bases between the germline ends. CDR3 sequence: CASSLSLPGNEQFF. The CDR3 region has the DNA TGTGCCAGCAGCTTAAGTCTTCCGGGGAATGAGCAGTTCTTC. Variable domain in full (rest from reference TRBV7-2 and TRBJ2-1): GAGVSQSPSNKVTEKGKDVELRCDPISGHTALYWYRQSLGQGLEFLIYFQGNSAPDKSGLPSDRFSAERTGGSVSTLTIQRTQQEDSAVYLCASSLSLPGNEQFFGPGTRLTVL.

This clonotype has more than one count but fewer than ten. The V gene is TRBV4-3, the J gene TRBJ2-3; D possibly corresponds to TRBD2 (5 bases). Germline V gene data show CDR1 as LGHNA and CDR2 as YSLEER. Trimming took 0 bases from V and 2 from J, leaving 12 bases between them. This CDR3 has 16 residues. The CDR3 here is CASSQEFERYTDTQYF. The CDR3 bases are TGCGCCAGCAGCCAAGAATTCGAGCGGTACACAGATACGCAGTATTTT.

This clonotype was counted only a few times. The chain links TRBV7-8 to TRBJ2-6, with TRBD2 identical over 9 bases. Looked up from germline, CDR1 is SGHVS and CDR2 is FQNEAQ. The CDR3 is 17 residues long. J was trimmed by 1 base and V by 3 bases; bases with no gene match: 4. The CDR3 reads CASSFRGLASGANVLTF. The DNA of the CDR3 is TGTGCCAGCAGCTTCCGGGGACTAGCATCTGGGGCCAACGTCCTGACTTTC.

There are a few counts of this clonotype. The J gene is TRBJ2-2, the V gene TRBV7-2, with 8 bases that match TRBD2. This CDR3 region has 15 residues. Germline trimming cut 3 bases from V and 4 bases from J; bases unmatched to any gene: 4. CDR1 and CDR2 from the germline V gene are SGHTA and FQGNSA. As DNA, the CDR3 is TGTGCCAGCAGCTTGGGCGGGAGGCGCACCGGGGAGCTGTTTTTT. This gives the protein CASSLGGRRTGELFF.